This TCR beta chain was observed in a study of shared clonotypes between healthy human individuals. Libraries were prepared by immunoSEQ multiplex PCR; TCRdb keeps only in-frame clonotypes and omits some of them. The sample includes 800,000 or so clones, 96% of them seen just once. V lost 5 bases, J lost 2 bases, and 5 bases stayed unmatched. The CDR3 is 14 amino acids. Germline CDR1 is SEHNR and CDR2 is FQNEAQ (reference sequence). Naive CD8 populations comprised CD45RO-negative cells positively selected for CCR7, excluding terminally differentiated effector memory CD45RA+ cells. Turning to this clone: The same CDR3 arises from other DNA sequences in this sample as well.

Sequencing used naive CD8+ T cells sorted from blood. The genes are TRBV7-9 and TRBJ2-7; 8 bases fit TRBD2. The sequence was obtained from a man in his thirties or forties in good health. As DNA, the CDR3 is TGTGCCAGCAGCCCCACTAGCGGCGCCTACGAGCAGTACTTC. It codes for CASSPTSGAYEQYF.